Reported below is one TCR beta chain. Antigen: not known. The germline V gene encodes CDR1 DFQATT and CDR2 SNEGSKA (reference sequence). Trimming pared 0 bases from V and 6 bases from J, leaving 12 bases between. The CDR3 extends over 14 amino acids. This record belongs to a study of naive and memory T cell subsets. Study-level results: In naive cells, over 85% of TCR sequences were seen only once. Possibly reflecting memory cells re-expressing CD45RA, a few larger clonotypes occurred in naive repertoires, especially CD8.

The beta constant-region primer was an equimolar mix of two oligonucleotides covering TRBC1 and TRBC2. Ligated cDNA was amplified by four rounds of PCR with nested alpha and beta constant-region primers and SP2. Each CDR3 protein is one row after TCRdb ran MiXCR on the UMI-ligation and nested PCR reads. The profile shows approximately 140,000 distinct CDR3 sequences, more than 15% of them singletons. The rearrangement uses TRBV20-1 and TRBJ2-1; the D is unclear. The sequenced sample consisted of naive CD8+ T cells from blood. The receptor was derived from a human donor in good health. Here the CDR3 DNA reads TGCAGTGCTAGAGAGAGTAGTCTGGCCAATGAGCAGTTCTTC. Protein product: CSARESSLANEQFF.